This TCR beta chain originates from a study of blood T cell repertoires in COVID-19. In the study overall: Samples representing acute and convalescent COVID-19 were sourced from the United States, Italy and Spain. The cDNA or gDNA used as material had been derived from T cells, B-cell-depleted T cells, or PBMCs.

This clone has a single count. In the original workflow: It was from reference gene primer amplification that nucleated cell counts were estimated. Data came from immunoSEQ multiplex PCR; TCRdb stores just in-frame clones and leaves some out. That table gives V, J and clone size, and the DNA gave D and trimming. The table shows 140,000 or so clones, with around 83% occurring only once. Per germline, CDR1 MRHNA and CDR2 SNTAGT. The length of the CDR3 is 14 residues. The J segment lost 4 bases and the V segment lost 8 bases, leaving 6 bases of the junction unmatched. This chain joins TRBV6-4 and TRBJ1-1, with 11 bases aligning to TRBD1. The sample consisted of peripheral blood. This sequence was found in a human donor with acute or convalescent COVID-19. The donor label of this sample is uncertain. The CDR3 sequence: CASRRDRGVTEAFF. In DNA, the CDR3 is TGTGCCAGCCGTAGGGACAGGGGGGTCACTGAAGCTTTCTTT.